The 13 T cell receptor beta chains in this list originate from one sample, sequenced in a study of blood T cell repertoires in COVID-19. TCRdb keeps only in-frame clones here, not all; method: immunoSEQ multiplex PCR. Here the sample spans about 120,000 clones, over 55% being singletons. Sequenced sample: peripheral blood. These receptors were collected from a woman aged 70-85 years with acute or convalescent COVID-19.

This clone was counted between two and nine times. The chain links TRBV7-2 to TRBJ2-1, with D perhaps matching TRBD2 (6 bases). This CDR3 is 15 amino acids long. Germline V gene lookup returns CDR1 SGHTA and CDR2 FQGNSA. The ends were cut back, 1 base at V and 0 bases at J, with 7 bases in the middle. The CDR3 region is CASSLDGSSYNEQFF. CDR3 in DNA: TGTGCCAGCAGCTTAGACGGGAGCTCCTACAATGAGCAGTTCTTC.

This clone was recorded a few times. The chain employs TRBV11-2 and TRBJ1-5, with D unresolved. The CDR3 contains 15 residues. Germline CDR1 and CDR2: SGHAT and FQNNGV. V lost 2 bases and J lost 5, with 13 bases in between. CDR3 sequence: CASSLNAAPDQPQHF. CDR3 DNA sequence: TGTGCCAGCAGCTTAAATGCGGCACCTGATCAGCCCCAGCATTTT.

The chain joins TRBV7-9 to TRBJ2-5, with 10 bases lining up with TRBD2. The germline gives CDR1 SEHNR, CDR2 FQNEAQ (reference sequence). Trimming took 3 bases from V and 1 from J; bases not matched to a gene: 5. The CDR3 is made up of 16 amino acids. As DNA, the CDR3 is TGTGCCAGCAGCTTTACTAGCGGGGCGGCCCAAGAGACCCAGTACTTC. It encodes CASSFTSGAAQETQYF.

The V call is TRBV28, the J call TRBJ2-7; the match to TRBD2 covers 7 bases. Germline-derived CDR1 and CDR2 are MDHEN and SYDVKM. This CDR3 has 15 amino acids. J gave up 5 bases and V 7 bases, and 14 bases lay outside the gene matches. In DNA, the CDR3 is TGTGCCAGCACCCCGACGTGGCGGGAGTTCAACGAGCAGTACTTC. It codes for CASTPTWREFNEQYF.

The CDR3 DNA sequence: TGTGCCAGCAGCAACTTGGACAGTCCCTCCTACGAGCAGTACTTC. As protein: CASSNLDSPSYEQYF. The chain carries TRBV21-1 and TRBJ2-7; TRBD1 reflects the table's D call only, with no check against the DNA. TRBV21-1 is designated a pseudogene. The CDR3 sequence is 15 residues long.

The chain joins TRBV20-1 to TRBJ2-7; 7 bases agree with TRBD1. With V trimmed by 3 bases and J by 2 bases, 4 bases remained unmatched. Germline V gene sequence: CDR1 DFQATT, CDR2 SNEGSKA (reference sequence). The CDR3 extends over 13 amino acids. CDR3 DNA sequence: TGCAGTGCTAGTCGGGACAGCGCCTACGAGCAGTACTTC. It codes for CSASRDSAYEQYF.

This rearrangement joins TRBV29-1 to TRBJ1-3; D gene unclear. CDR1 is SQVTM, CDR2 ANQGSEA, per germline. The CDR3 spans 15 residues. Trimming removed 0 bases from V and 2 bases from J, with 11 bases in between. The CDR3: CSVEDKRAAGNTIYF. The CDR3 DNA sequence: TGCAGCGTTGAAGATAAGAGGGCAGCTGGAAACACCATATATTTT. Full variable domain (outside the CDR3, taken from reference TRBV29-1 and TRBJ1-3): SAVISQKPSRDICQRGTSLTIQCQVDSQVTMMFWYRQQPGQSLTLIATANQGSEATYESGFVIDKFPISRPNLTFSTLTVSNMSPEDSSIYLCSVEDKRAAGNTIYFGEGSWLTVV.

This clone was detected only once. DNA for the CDR3: TGCGCCAGCAGCCAAGATCACCCAGGGGGCTCCTACGAGCAGTACTTC. It is translated as CASSQDHPGGSYEQYF. The rearrangement uses TRBV4-1 and TRBJ2-7; 7 nucleotides match TRBD1. Germline V gene data show CDR1 as MGHRA and CDR2 as YSYEKL. J gave up 0 bases and V 0 bases, and 5 bases lay outside the gene matches. The CDR3 is made up of 16 amino acids.

The J gene is TRBJ1-1, the V gene TRBV19, with unresolved D. The CDR3 is made up of 12 amino acids. V shed 7 bases and J shed 1 base, with 7 bases lying between them. The V gene's germline CDR1 is LNHDA and CDR2 SQIVND (reference sequence). The CDR3 DNA is TGTGCCAGTACACACCGGAACACTGAAGCTTTCTTT. Amino acids: CASTHRNTEAFF.

V and J are TRBV7-2 and TRBJ2-2, with D possibly TRBD1 on 6 matching bases. Germline CDR1 SGHTA, CDR2 FQGNSA. V lost 5 bases, J lost 0 bases, and 13 bases lay in between. The CDR3 has 16 residues. The CDR3 loop is CASSPAGTTNTGELFF. CDR3 bases: TGTGCCAGCAGCCCCGCCGGGACAACGAACACCGGGGAGCTGTTTTTT.

The V call is TRBV11-2, the J call TRBJ1-6; D is ambiguous. Germline V gene lookup returns CDR1 SGHAT and CDR2 FQNNGV. The CDR3 is 15 residues long. V shed 0 bases and J shed 7 bases, with 10 bases lying between them. CDR3 in DNA: TGTGCCAGCAGCTTAGATCCGGCCAGGAATTCACCCCTCCACTTT. This codes for CASSLDPARNSPLHF.

V usage is TRBV4-1 and J usage is TRBJ2-5; TRBD2 might be the D (5 bases). CDR1 is MGHRA and CDR2 is YSYEKL in the germline V gene. This CDR3 spans 15 amino acids. The V end lost 1 base, the J end lost 2 bases, and 11 bases lay between the germline ends. CDR3 residues: CASSQVGGYQETQYF. The CDR3 DNA is TGCGCCAGCAGCCAAGTCGGAGGCTATCAAGAGACCCAGTACTTC.

This clone appeared a few times. The chain combines TRBV7-9 with TRBJ1-2; D is uncertain. The germline CDR1 and CDR2 sequences are SEHNR and FQNEAQ (reference sequence). CDR3 size: 13 residues. V lost 1 base and J lost 6, with 9 bases in between. CDR3: CASSLGAGNGYTF. The CDR3 bases are TGTGCCAGCAGCTTAGGGGCCGGTAATGGCTACACCTTC.